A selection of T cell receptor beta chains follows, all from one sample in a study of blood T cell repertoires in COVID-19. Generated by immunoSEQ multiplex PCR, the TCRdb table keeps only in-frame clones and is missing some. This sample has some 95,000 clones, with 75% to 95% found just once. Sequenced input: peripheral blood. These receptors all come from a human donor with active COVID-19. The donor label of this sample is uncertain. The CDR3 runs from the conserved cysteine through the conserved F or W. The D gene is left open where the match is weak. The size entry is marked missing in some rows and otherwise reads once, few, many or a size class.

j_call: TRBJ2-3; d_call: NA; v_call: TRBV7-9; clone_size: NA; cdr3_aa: CASSLPGSPLTDTQYF; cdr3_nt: TGTGCCAGCAGCTTACCGGGGTCACCGCTCACAGATACGCAGTATTTT
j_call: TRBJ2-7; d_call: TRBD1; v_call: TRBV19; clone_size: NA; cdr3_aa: CASSTAGGTYEQYF; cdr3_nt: TGTGCCAGTAGTACGGCAGGGGGAACCTACGAGCAGTACTTC
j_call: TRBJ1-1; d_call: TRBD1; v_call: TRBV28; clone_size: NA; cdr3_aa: CASRTQGDTEAFF; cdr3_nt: TGTGCCAGCAGGACACAGGGGGACACTGAAGCTTTCTTT
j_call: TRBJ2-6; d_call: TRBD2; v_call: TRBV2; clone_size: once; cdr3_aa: CASRELAGGTGGANVLTF; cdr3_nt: TGTGCCAGCAGGGAATTAGCGGGGGGGACTGGTGGGGCCAACGTCCTGACTTTC
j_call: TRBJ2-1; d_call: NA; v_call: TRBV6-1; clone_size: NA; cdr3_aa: CASSEEGATNEQFF; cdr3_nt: TGTGCCAGCAGTGAGGAGGGGGCTACGAATGAGCAGTTCTTC
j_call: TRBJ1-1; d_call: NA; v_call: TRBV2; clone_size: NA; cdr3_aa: CASSDQGTISAEAFF; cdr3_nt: TGTGCCAGCAGTGATCAGGGCACCATTTCGGCTGAAGCTTTCTTT
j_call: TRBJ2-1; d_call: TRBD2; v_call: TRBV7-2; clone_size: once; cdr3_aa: CASSFSAGGNNEQFF; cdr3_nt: TGTGCCAGCAGCTTCTCGGCGGGGGGAAACAATGAGCAGTTCTTC
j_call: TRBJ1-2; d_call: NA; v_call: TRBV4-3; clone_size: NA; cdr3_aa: CASSQDIGEWIDGYTF; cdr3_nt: TGCGCCAGCAGCCAAGATATCGGGGAGTGGATAGATGGCTACACCTTC
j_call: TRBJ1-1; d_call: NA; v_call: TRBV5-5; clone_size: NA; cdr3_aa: CASSLLAPVNTEAFF; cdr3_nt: TGTGCCAGCAGCTTGTTAGCCCCGGTGAACACTGAAGCTTTCTTT
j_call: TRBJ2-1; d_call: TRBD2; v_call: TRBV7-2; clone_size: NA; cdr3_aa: CASSLAKGSGYNEQFF; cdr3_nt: TGTGCCAGCAGCTTAGCTAAGGGTAGCGGGTACAATGAGCAGTTCTTC
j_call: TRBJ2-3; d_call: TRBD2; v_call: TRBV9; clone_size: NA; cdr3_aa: CASSVASGGSGKSTDTQYF; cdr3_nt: TGTGCCAGCAGCGTAGCTAGCGGGGGGTCCGGGAAAAGCACAGATACGCAGTATTTT
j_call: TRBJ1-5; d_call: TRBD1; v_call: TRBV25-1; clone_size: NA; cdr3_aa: CANRARDRRIYQPQHF; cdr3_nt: TGTGCCAATAGAGCCCGGGACAGGAGAATTTATCAGCCCCAGCATTTT
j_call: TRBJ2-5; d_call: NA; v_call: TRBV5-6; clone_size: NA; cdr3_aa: CASSLWGGGPETQYF; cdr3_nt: TGTGCCAGCAGCCTCTGGGGTGGGGGCCCAGAGACCCAGTACTTC
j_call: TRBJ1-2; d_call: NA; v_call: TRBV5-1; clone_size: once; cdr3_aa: CASSLGSAVMGGHYGYTF; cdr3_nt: TGCGCCAGCAGCTTGGGGTCCGCGGTCATGGGGGGGCACTATGGCTACACCTTC